The sequence of this T cell receptor (beta chain) was determined in a study of PD-1 blockade in mismatch repair-deficient tumors. Profiled with immunoSEQ multiplex PCR; TCRdb holds only in-frame clones, not every one. The data hold approximately 23,000 clones, with 84% observed a single time. There are a few counts of this clone. The CDR3 spans 15 residues. Trimming took 0 bases from V and 6 from J; bases not matched to a gene: 6. The germline CDR1 and CDR2 sequences are SEHNR and FQNEAQ (reference sequence). V is TRBV7-9 and J is TRBJ2-7; TRBD2 matches 9 bases. The sequenced sample was PBMCs, obtained before pembrolizumab treatment. The TCR originated in an adult with mismatch repair-deficient cancer. Here the CDR3 DNA reads TGTGCCAGCAGCTTAGCGGTAGCGGGAGTGCTCGAGCAGTACTTC. Residues: CASSLAVAGVLEQYF.